A selection of T cell receptor beta chains follows, all from one sample in a study of blood T cell repertoires in COVID-19. Using immunoSEQ multiplex PCR, the repertoire was profiled, and TCRdb retains in-frame clones only, with some absent. The table shows about 160,000 clones, with roughly 81% occurring only once. The source material was peripheral blood. These receptors were taken from a middle-aged man who had recovered from COVID-19. CDR3s include the opening cysteine and the closing phenylalanine or tryptophan. A D gene is named only where the DNA matches it firmly. Only part of the rows carry a size: once, few, many, or a class if the clone is expanded.

J gene: TRBJ1-6
clone size: NA
V gene: TRBV15
D gene: TRBD1
CDR3 length: 17
CDR3 protein: CATSRAGQAPYNSPLHF

J gene: TRBJ2-7
clone size: NA
V gene: TRBV11-2
D gene: TRBD2
CDR3 length: 15
CDR3 protein: CASSLDLGGPYEQYF

J gene: TRBJ1-4
clone size: NA
V gene: TRBV12-3/TRBV12-4
D gene: NA
CDR3 length: 13
CDR3 protein: CASSFRGGEKLFF

J gene: TRBJ2-3
clone size: NA
V gene: TRBV5-5
D gene: TRBD1
CDR3 length: 16
CDR3 protein: CASSSGQGAGTDTQYF

J gene: TRBJ1-6
clone size: NA
V gene: TRBV18
D gene: NA
CDR3 length: 15
CDR3 protein: CASSPGGGTNSPLHF

J gene: TRBJ2-3
clone size: NA
V gene: TRBV7-2
D gene: NA
CDR3 length: 13
CDR3 protein: CASSLLRTDTQYF

J gene: TRBJ2-3
clone size: NA
V gene: TRBV6-5
D gene: NA
CDR3 length: 15
CDR3 protein: CASTSYGQNTDTQYF

J gene: TRBJ2-5
clone size: NA
V gene: TRBV21-1
D gene: NA
CDR3 length: 14
CDR3 protein: CASSGGASTETQYF

J gene: TRBJ2-5
clone size: NA
V gene: TRBV29-1
D gene: TRBD1
CDR3 length: 16
CDR3 protein: CSVEGQLIHYQETQYF

J gene: TRBJ2-5
clone size: NA
V gene: TRBV5-4
D gene: TRBD2
CDR3 length: 15
CDR3 protein: CASSSSGGVEETQYF

J gene: TRBJ1-5
clone size: NA
V gene: TRBV10-3
D gene: NA
CDR3 length: 13
CDR3 protein: CAISLDLNQPQHF

J gene: TRBJ2-6
clone size: NA
V gene: TRBV3-1/TRBV3-2
D gene: NA
CDR3 length: 19
CDR3 protein: CASSQDPARRSPGANVLTF

J gene: TRBJ1-4
clone size: NA
V gene: TRBV28
D gene: TRBD1
CDR3 length: 13
CDR3 protein: CASYWDRGEKLFF

J gene: TRBJ2-5
clone size: few
V gene: TRBV7-2
D gene: TRBD1
CDR3 length: 17
CDR3 protein: CASSLSRTQGARETQYF

J gene: TRBJ1-2
clone size: NA
V gene: TRBV12-3/TRBV12-4
D gene: NA
CDR3 length: 13
CDR3 protein: CASSLGGSYGYTF

J gene: TRBJ1-4
clone size: NA
V gene: TRBV3-1/TRBV3-2
D gene: NA
CDR3 length: 12
CDR3 protein: CASSPNNEKLFF

J gene: TRBJ2-2
clone size: NA
V gene: TRBV5-4
D gene: NA
CDR3 length: 15
CDR3 protein: CASSGAPPSTGELFF

J gene: TRBJ2-5
clone size: few
V gene: TRBV10-3
D gene: NA
CDR3 length: 15
CDR3 protein: CAISEVGTGLETQYF

J gene: TRBJ2-3
clone size: NA
V gene: TRBV9
D gene: TRBD1
CDR3 length: 15
CDR3 protein: CASSARQGFTDTQYF

J gene: TRBJ1-1
clone size: NA
V gene: TRBV6-6
D gene: NA
CDR3 length: 14
CDR3 protein: CASSLIGVDTEAFF

J gene: TRBJ2-1
clone size: once
V gene: TRBV7-2
D gene: TRBD2
CDR3 length: 17
CDR3 protein: CASSLARGRDGYNEQFF

J gene: TRBJ2-1
clone size: NA
V gene: TRBV19
D gene: TRBD1
CDR3 length: 16
CDR3 protein: CASTITGQGFYNEQFF

J gene: TRBJ2-5
clone size: NA
V gene: TRBV9
D gene: TRBD2
CDR3 length: 16
CDR3 protein: CASSPAGLKGQETQYF

J gene: TRBJ1-2
clone size: NA
V gene: TRBV7-2
D gene: NA
CDR3 length: 14
CDR3 protein: CASSYYRSDTGYTF

J gene: TRBJ1-1
clone size: NA
V gene: TRBV6-1
D gene: NA
CDR3 length: 13
CDR3 protein: CASSENGNTEAFF

J gene: TRBJ2-2
clone size: NA
V gene: TRBV24-1
D gene: NA
CDR3 length: 12
CDR3 protein: CATRRVTGELFF

J gene: TRBJ1-2
clone size: few
V gene: TRBV4-1
D gene: NA
CDR3 length: 16
CDR3 protein: CASSQDSGESSYGYTF

J gene: TRBJ2-7
clone size: NA
V gene: TRBV6-2/TRBV6-3
D gene: NA
CDR3 length: 14
CDR3 protein: CASSYLRDSYEQYF

J gene: TRBJ1-2
clone size: NA
V gene: TRBV6-6
D gene: TRBD1
CDR3 length: 14
CDR3 protein: CASRQGASLYGYTF

J gene: TRBJ1-1
clone size: NA
V gene: TRBV18
D gene: TRBD1
CDR3 length: 15
CDR3 protein: CASSSTGGSDTEAFF

J gene: TRBJ1-2
clone size: NA
V gene: TRBV6-5
D gene: NA
CDR3 length: 14
CDR3 protein: CASSPPGHNYGYTF

J gene: TRBJ1-1
clone size: NA
V gene: TRBV5-1
D gene: NA
CDR3 length: 14
CDR3 protein: CASSLDDEDSRAFF

J gene: TRBJ1-1
clone size: once
V gene: TRBV7-5
D gene: NA
CDR3 length: 17
CDR3 protein: CARSLGDRCRWDTEAFF

J gene: TRBJ2-1
clone size: once
V gene: TRBV6-5
D gene: TRBD1
CDR3 length: 15
CDR3 protein: CASSIDRGAYNEQFF

J gene: TRBJ2-5
clone size: NA
V gene: TRBV28
D gene: TRBD2
CDR3 length: 14
CDR3 protein: CASCAPGGEETQYF

J gene: TRBJ2-7
clone size: NA
V gene: TRBV7-9
D gene: NA
CDR3 length: 16
CDR3 protein: CASSPRGLTNGYEQYF

J gene: TRBJ2-7
clone size: NA
V gene: TRBV6-2/TRBV6-3
D gene: TRBD2
CDR3 length: 14
CDR3 protein: CASSYLADSYEQYF

J gene: TRBJ1-5
clone size: NA
V gene: TRBV19
D gene: NA
CDR3 length: 15
CDR3 protein: CASSIGQNSNQPQHF

J gene: TRBJ1-2
clone size: NA
V gene: TRBV19
D gene: NA
CDR3 length: 14
CDR3 protein: CASSIGSGNYGYTF

J gene: TRBJ1-2
clone size: few
V gene: TRBV19
D gene: TRBD1
CDR3 length: 14
CDR3 protein: CASSTTGAVYGYTF

J gene: TRBJ2-7
clone size: NA
V gene: TRBV11-3
D gene: TRBD1
CDR3 length: 15
CDR3 protein: CASSPGTGSSYEQYF

J gene: TRBJ2-3
clone size: NA
V gene: TRBV7-3
D gene: NA
CDR3 length: 13
CDR3 protein: CASSLMARDTQYF

J gene: TRBJ2-3
clone size: NA
V gene: TRBV6-5
D gene: TRBD2
CDR3 length: 15
CDR3 protein: CASSLLAGETDTQYF

J gene: TRBJ1-2
clone size: NA
V gene: TRBV13
D gene: NA
CDR3 length: 13
CDR3 protein: CASSQNPNYGYTF

J gene: TRBJ2-5
clone size: NA
V gene: TRBV6-5
D gene: NA
CDR3 length: 14
CDR3 protein: CASSIGGRVETQYF

J gene: TRBJ1-1
clone size: once
V gene: TRBV5-8
D gene: NA
CDR3 length: 13
CDR3 protein: CASMWQSNTEAFF

J gene: TRBJ2-5
clone size: NA
V gene: TRBV30
D gene: TRBD1
CDR3 length: 13
CDR3 protein: CAWSAPGQETQYF

J gene: TRBJ2-5
clone size: NA
V gene: TRBV28
D gene: TRBD1
CDR3 length: 15
CDR3 protein: CASSLMTGGQETQYF

J gene: TRBJ2-3
clone size: once
V gene: TRBV7-2
D gene: TRBD2
CDR3 length: 16
CDR3 protein: CASTLGLAGGTDTQYF

J gene: TRBJ2-1
clone size: NA
V gene: TRBV6-5
D gene: TRBD2
CDR3 length: 15
CDR3 protein: CASTSGLAGGYEQFF

J gene: TRBJ2-5
clone size: NA
V gene: TRBV29-1
D gene: TRBD2
CDR3 length: 15
CDR3 protein: CSVGPGTSREETQYF